This TCR beta chain emerged from a study of T cells in localized non-small cell lung cancer. CDR1 is MNHGY, CDR2 SAAAGT, per germline. V shed 4 bases and J shed 4 bases, with 13 bases lying between them. CDR3 length: 15 residues. Study results and caveats: There was an association of higher blood T cell density with longer overall survival. Of the top 100 tumor clones, median 57 were in adjacent lung, 25 to 35 among its top 100. Heterogeneity within the tumor remains possible, as just one region underwent sequencing. Uninvolved adjacent lung showed the highest T cell clonality, exceeding tumor.

Here immunoSEQ multiplex PCR was the method, and the copy in TCRdb shows in-frame clones only, minus some. The data contain 2,000 to 2,500 clones, less than 25% of them singletons. By share, this clone ranks as large (0.1 to 1%). Antigen specificity is unknown. The chain recombines TRBV6-8 with TRBJ2-2, with D possibly TRBD2 on 6 matching bases. This specimen was lung tumor tissue, taken before any cancer treatment. The clonotype originates from an older male donor with stage I lung adenocarcinoma. DNA for the CDR3: TGTGCCAGCAGTTTTACTAGCAGAGTCACCGGGGAGCTGTTTTTT. Its translation: CASSFTSRVTGELFF.